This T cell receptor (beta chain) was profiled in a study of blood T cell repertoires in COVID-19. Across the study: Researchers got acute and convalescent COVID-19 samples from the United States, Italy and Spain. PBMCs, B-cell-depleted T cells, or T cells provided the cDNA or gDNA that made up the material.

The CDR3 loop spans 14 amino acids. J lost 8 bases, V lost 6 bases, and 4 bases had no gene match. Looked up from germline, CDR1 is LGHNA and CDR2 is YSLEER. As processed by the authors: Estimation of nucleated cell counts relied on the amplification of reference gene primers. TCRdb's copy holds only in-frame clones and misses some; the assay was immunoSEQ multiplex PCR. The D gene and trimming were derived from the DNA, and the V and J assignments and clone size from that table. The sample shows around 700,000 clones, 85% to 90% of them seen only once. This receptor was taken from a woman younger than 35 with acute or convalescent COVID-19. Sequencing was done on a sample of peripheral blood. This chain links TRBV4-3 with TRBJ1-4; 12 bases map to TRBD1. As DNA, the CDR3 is TGCGCCAGCAGTTGGGACAGGGGGCGAGAAAAACTGTTTTTT. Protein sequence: CASSWDRGREKLFF.